One and the same sample provided the 9 T cell receptor beta chains below, sequenced in a study of blood T cell repertoires in COVID-19. Profiling relied on immunoSEQ multiplex PCR, and the TCRdb table lists in-frame clones only, not all of them. Here the sample spans 200,000 to 300,000 clones, just under 85% being singletons. Sequenced sample: peripheral blood. The receptors stem from a woman aged 55 to 70 with active or convalescent COVID-19.

The genes are TRBV6-5 and TRBJ2-7, with 7 bases that match TRBD1. Germline V gives CDR1 MNHEY, CDR2 SVGAGI. This CDR3 is built from 13 residues. V trimming: 6 bases; J trimming: 5 bases; junction bases outside the gene matches: 7. The CDR3 protein is CASRYRQGHEQYF. The CDR3 DNA is TGTGCCAGCAGGTATCGACAGGGCCACGAGCAGTACTTC.

V usage is TRBV7-9 and J usage is TRBJ2-7; 7 bases fit TRBD2. CDR1 SEHNR and CDR2 FQNEAQ come from the germline V gene (reference sequence). Trimming took 2 bases from V and 3 from J; bases not matched to a gene: 1. The CDR3 has 13 amino acids. For the CDR3, the DNA is TGTGCCAGCAGCTTAAGCGGGAACTACGAGCAGTACTTC. It specifies CASSLSGNYEQYF.

The chain has TRBV7-2 and TRBJ1-2; 9 nucleotides align to TRBD1. V lost 4 bases and J lost 3; bases outside the gene matches: 6. CDR1 and CDR2 from the germline V gene are SGHTA and FQGNSA. There are 15 residues in the CDR3. In nucleotides, the CDR3 is TGTGCCAGCAGCTCTACAGGGGGCGGCGACTATGGCTACACCTTC. Protein: CASSSTGGGDYGYTF.

J is TRBJ2-1 and V is TRBV28; D possibly corresponds to TRBD1 (5 bases). V dropped 1 base and J dropped 4 bases, with 5 bases sitting between them. The CDR3 sequence is 13 residues long. The V gene's germline CDR1 is MDHEN and CDR2 SYDVKM. The CDR3 sequence: CASSLSGYNEQFF. The DNA of the CDR3 is TGTGCCAGCAGTTTATCAGGGTACAATGAGCAGTTCTTC.

Remarks on this clone: In the same sample, other DNA sequences code for this CDR3. The chain combines TRBV18 with TRBJ1-1; D possibly corresponds to TRBD1 (5 bases). V was shortened by 2 bases and J by 6 bases, with 7 bases between the two germline ends. CDR1 KGHSH and CDR2 LQKENI come from the germline V gene. CDR3 length: 12 residues. The CDR3 reads CASSPGAAEAFF. The CDR3, as DNA: TGTGCCAGCTCACCAGGGGCGGCTGAAGCTTTCTTT. The full variable domain, completed using reference TRBV18 and TRBJ1-1, is NAGVMQNPRHLVRRRGQEARLRCSPMKGHSHVYWYRQLPEEGLKFMVYLQKENIIDESGMPKERFSAEFPKEGPSILRIQQVVRGDSAAYFCASSPGAAEAFFGQGTRLTVV.

The chain joins TRBV28 to TRBJ2-7; D might be TRBD1 (5 bases). The CDR3 consists of 15 residues. V was cut by 6 bases and J by 2 bases, with 17 bases left in between. Germline-derived CDR1 and CDR2 are MDHEN and SYDVKM. The CDR3 is CASRERGPLAYEQYV. CDR3 DNA sequence: TGTGCCAGCAGGGAAAGGGGCCCTCTGGCCTACGAGCAGTACGTC.

This chain's CDR3 is CASSIVEGSAEAFF. The CDR3 nucleotides read TGTGCCAGTAGTATAGTGGAGGGAAGCGCTGAAGCTTTCTTT. This chain links TRBV19 with TRBJ1-1; no definite D call. The CDR3 runs to 14 residues. Germline values: CDR1 LNHDA, CDR2 SQIVND (reference sequence). The V end was cut by 1 base, the J end by 6 bases, with 12 bases between.

The chain recombines TRBV5-1 with TRBJ1-4; D unclear. V lost 2 bases and J lost 3, with 8 bases in between. CDR3 length equals 14 residues. CDR1 is SGHRS and CDR2 is YFSETQ in the germline V gene. The CDR3 region is CASSLGGPNEKLFF. In DNA, the CDR3 is TGCGCCAGCAGCTTAGGCGGCCCTAATGAAAAACTGTTTTTT.

The V and J genes are TRBV28 and TRBJ2-3; 9 bases agree with TRBD2. Unmatched junction bases numbered 7, after V lost 2 bases and J lost 7 bases. Per germline, CDR1 MDHEN and CDR2 SYDVKM. The CDR3 contains 15 residues. CDR3 in amino acids: CASSLAGGLLNTQYF. The CDR3 nucleotides are TGTGCCAGCAGTTTAGCGGGGGGGCTTCTGAATACGCAGTATTTT. Drawing the rest from reference TRBV28 and TRBJ2-3, the complete variable domain is DVKVTQSSRYLVKRTGEKVFLECVQDMDHENMFWYRQDPGLGLRLIYFSYDVKMKEKGDIPEGYSVSREKKERFSLILESASTNQTSMYLCASSLAGGLLNTQYFGPGTRLTVL.